Each of the 32 T cell receptor beta chains below was sequenced from the same sample in a study of shared clonotypes between healthy human individuals. The naive CD8 subset, CD45RO-negative cells positively selected for CCR7, excluded terminally differentiated effector memory CD45RA+ cells. Produced via immunoSEQ multiplex PCR; TCRdb's table is partial and in-frame only. The profile shows millions of clones, about 95% of them singletons. Sequenced input: naive CD8+ T cells sorted from blood. All receptors derive from a man younger than 30 in good health.

The chain employs TRBV7-2 and TRBJ2-3, with 7 nucleotides matching TRBD1. V was pared by 5 bases and J by 2 bases, with 7 bases of the junction left unmatched. The CDR3 has 15 amino acids. Germline V gives CDR1 SGHTA, CDR2 FQGNSA. Here the CDR3 DNA reads TGTGCCAGCAGCGAGACAGGGCTTGACACAGATACGCAGTATTTT. Translated, it gives CASSETGLDTDTQYF.

The chain joins TRBV4-1 to TRBJ1-2; no firm D call. The CDR3 totals 13 residues. The V and J ends lost 0 bases and 6 bases respectively, with 8 bases between them. The V gene's germline CDR1 is MGHRA and CDR2 YSYEKL. CDR3 DNA: TGCGCCAGCAGCCAAGAGGTCGGGGATGGCTACACCTTC. It is translated as CASSQEVGDGYTF.

The chain is built from TRBV28 and TRBJ2-7; D might be TRBD1 (6 bases). The CDR3 is 16 amino acids. Germline-derived CDR1 and CDR2 are MDHEN and SYDVKM. Trimming removed 2 bases at V and 2 bases at J, with 16 bases between. The CDR3 here is CASSLAPDRGTYEQYF. The CDR3 DNA follows: TGTGCCAGCAGTTTAGCCCCGGACAGAGGAACCTACGAGCAGTACTTC. Based on the CDR3 plus reference TRBV28 and TRBJ2-7, the full variable domain is DVKVTQSSRYLVKRTGEKVFLECVQDMDHENMFWYRQDPGLGLRLIYFSYDVKMKEKGDIPEGYSVSREKKERFSLILESASTNQTSMYLCASSLAPDRGTYEQYFGPGTRLTVT.

CDR3 DNA sequence: TGTGCCAGCAAGGACACCGGGGAGCTGTTTTTT. It codes for CASKDTGELFF. This rearrangement joins TRBV9 to TRBJ2-2; D is ambiguous. The germline V gene has CDR1 SGDLS and CDR2 YYNGEE. The CDR3 runs to 11 residues. Trimming took off 6 bases at V and 3 bases at J, with 3 bases between the two ends. Together with reference TRBV9 and TRBJ2-2, the CDR3 gives the full variable domain: DSGVTQTPKHLITATGQRVTLRCSPRSGDLSVYWYQQSLDQGLQFLIQYYNGEERAKGNILERFSAQQFPDLHSELNLSSLELGDSALYFCASKDTGELFFGEGSRLTVL.

The CDR3 spells CASSPPARASGELFF. The CDR3 nucleotides read TGTGCCAGCAGCCCCCCCGCCCGGGCTTCCGGGGAGCTGTTTTTT. The chain joins TRBV7-9 to TRBJ2-2; D gene unclear. Germline assignment: CDR1 SEHNR and CDR2 FQNEAQ (reference sequence). V was trimmed by 5 bases and J by 6 bases, leaving 16 bases between them. The CDR3 runs 15 residues.

The rearrangement joins TRBV28 to TRBJ2-7; 7 bases agree with TRBD1. The trim removed 5 bases at V and 5 bases at J, leaving 12 bases unmatched. The CDR3 sequence is 15 residues long. Germline V gene lookup returns CDR1 MDHEN and CDR2 SYDVKM. Here the CDR3 reads CASSPGQARKDEQYF. In DNA form, the CDR3 reads TGTGCCAGCAGTCCCGGACAGGCCCGAAAGGACGAGCAGTACTTC.

Note on this clone: The sample holds other DNA sequences that translate to the same CDR3. The chain combines TRBV30 with TRBJ2-7, with TRBD1 identical over 8 bases. CDR1 and CDR2 from the germline V gene are GTSNPN and SVGIG (reference sequence). There are 12 residues in the CDR3. V lost 0 bases, J lost 7 bases, and 2 bases stayed unmatched. The CDR3 reads CAWSVTGGEQYF. DNA of the CDR3: TGTGCCTGGAGTGTAACAGGGGGGGAGCAGTACTTC.

The chain combines TRBV7-9 with TRBJ1-1; TRBD1 aligns across 7 bases. Looked up from germline, CDR1 is SEHNR and CDR2 is FQNEAQ (reference sequence). V was clipped by 1 base and J by 4 bases; unmatched bases: 6. The CDR3 covers 15 residues. The CDR3 region is CASSLEEGAFTEAFF. CDR3 in DNA: TGTGCCAGCAGCTTAGAGGAGGGGGCATTCACTGAAGCTTTCTTT. Full variable domain (rest looked up from reference TRBV7-9 and TRBJ1-1): DTGVSQNPRHKITKRGQNVTFRCDPISEHNRLYWYRQTLGQGPEFLTYFQNEAQLEKSRLLSDRFSAERPKGSFSTLEIQRTEQGDSAMYLCASSLEEGAFTEAFFGQGTRLTVV.

The chain recombines TRBV6-6 with TRBJ2-7; D unclear. The length of the CDR3 is 15 residues. V was pared by 0 bases and J by 2 bases, with 11 bases between. The germline V gene encodes CDR1 MNHNY and CDR2 SVGAGI (reference sequence). The CDR3 region is CASSYSAQPPYEQYF. CDR3 DNA sequence: TGTGCCAGCAGTTACTCGGCTCAACCGCCCTACGAGCAGTACTTC.

The chain employs TRBV7-9 and TRBJ2-7; D unresolved. Trimming removed 5 bases from V and 7 bases from J, with 12 bases in between. Germline V gives CDR1 SEHNR, CDR2 FQNEAQ (reference sequence). The CDR3 length is 12 residues. The CDR3 nucleotides read TGTGCCAGCAGCCCCGAACCTCGGGAGCAGTACTTC. Encoded protein: CASSPEPREQYF.

J is TRBJ1-5 and V is TRBV5-6; TRBD1 matches at 8 bases. Germline lookup yields CDR1 SGHDT and CDR2 YYEEEE. The J segment lost 3 bases and the V segment lost 4 bases, leaving 3 bases of the junction unmatched. The CDR3 has 14 residues. The CDR3 nucleotides read TGTGCCAGCAGCCGGACAGGGTACAATCAGCCCCAGCATTTT. This translates into CASSRTGYNQPQHF.

This clone is a singleton in its sample. The genes are TRBV11-2 and TRBJ2-1; D is unclear. V gave up 6 bases and J gave up 0 bases, with 6 bases separating them. The CDR3 has 13 residues. Germline loops: CDR1 SGHAT, CDR2 FQNNGV. This chain's CDR3 is CASSGSSYNEQFF. CDR3 sequence (DNA): TGTGCCAGCAGTGGAAGCTCCTACAATGAGCAGTTCTTC.

The chain is built from TRBV30 and TRBJ2-5; D is unclear. In germline, CDR1 is GTSNPN, CDR2 SVGIG (reference sequence). V was trimmed by 2 bases and J by 2 bases, leaving 12 bases between them. The CDR3 consists of 14 residues. The CDR3 bases are TGTGCCTGGAGTCGGGCAGAAGTACAAGAGACCCAGTACTTC. It encodes CAWSRAEVQETQYF. Full variable domain (rest looked up from reference TRBV30 and TRBJ2-5): SQTIHQWPATLVQPVGSPLSLECTVEGTSNPNLYWYRQAAGRGLQLLFYSVGIGQISSEVPQNLSASRPQDRQFILSSKKLLLSDSGFYLCAWSRAEVQETQYFGPGTRLLVL.

The J gene is TRBJ2-7, the V gene TRBV28; D is undetermined. V lost 2 bases and J 1 base, leaving 6 bases between the germline ends. The CDR3 is made up of 13 amino acids. Germline V CDR1 and CDR2: MDHEN, SYDVKM. CDR3 sequence reads: CASSLRISYEQYF. The CDR3 nucleotides read TGTGCCAGCAGTTTAAGGATTTCCTACGAGCAGTACTTC.

As to this clone: The identical CDR3 is also encoded by other nucleotide sequences in the sample. The chain joins TRBV7-9 to TRBJ1-1; D ambiguous. Germline V CDR1 and CDR2: SEHNR, FQNEAQ (reference sequence). V lost 1 base, J lost 4 bases, and 4 bases lay in between. The CDR3 covers 12 residues. The CDR3, as DNA: TGTGCCAGCAGCTTAGGTCCCACTGAAGCTTTCTTT. This translates into CASSLGPTEAFF.

This chain links TRBV5-6 with TRBJ2-7, with 8 bases matching TRBD1. V was pared by 4 bases and J by 1 base, with 7 bases of the junction left unmatched. Per germline, CDR1 SGHDT and CDR2 YYEEEE. The CDR3 has 15 amino acids. This CDR3 reads CASSPTGVGSYEQYF. In nucleotides, the CDR3 is TGTGCCAGCAGCCCGACAGGGGTTGGTTCCTACGAGCAGTACTTC. Full variable domain (rest looked up from reference TRBV5-6 and TRBJ2-7): DAGVTQSPTHLIKTRGQQVTLRCSPKSGHDTVSWYQQALGQGPQFIFQYYEEEERQRGNFPDRFSGHQFPNYSSELNVNALLLGDSALYLCASSPTGVGSYEQYFGPGTRLTVT.

The chain recombines TRBV5-1 with TRBJ1-1; D uncertain. The CDR3 spans 14 residues. CDR1 and CDR2 (germline): SGHRS, YFSETQ. Trimming left V 0 bases short and J 3 bases short, with 9 bases between. The CDR3 DNA follows: TGCGCCAGCAGCTTGGTTCCGGGAGACACTGAAGCTTTCTTT. It yields the protein CASSLVPGDTEAFF.

This rearrangement joins TRBV27 to TRBJ2-7, with TRBD2 matching over 13 bases. The CDR3 loop spans 14 amino acids. Germline CDR1 and CDR2: MNHEY and SMNVEV (reference sequence). The J segment lost 5 bases and the V segment lost 2 bases, leaving 0 bases of the junction unmatched. CDR3 nucleotides: TGTGCCAGCAGTTTAGGGACTAGCGGGAACGAGCAGTACTTC. It specifies CASSLGTSGNEQYF.

This chain joins TRBV25-1 and TRBJ2-3, with D perhaps matching TRBD1 (7 bases). Trimming left V 8 bases short and J 9 bases short, with 12 bases between. The CDR3 is made up of 11 amino acids. In germline, CDR1 is MGHDK, CDR2 SYGVNS. The CDR3 protein is CASHAGGTQYF. The CDR3 coding sequence is TGTGCCAGCCACGCAGGGGGGACGCAGTATTTT.

This rearrangement joins TRBV6-1 to TRBJ2-1; D might be TRBD1 (6 bases). V dropped 3 bases and J dropped 4 bases, with 19 bases sitting between them. The CDR3 runs to 17 residues. Per the germline V gene, CDR1 is MNHNS and CDR2 is SASEGT. For the CDR3, the DNA is TGTGCCAGCAGTGACGAGGTTTGGGGGCCGAGGTACAATGAGCAGTTCTTC. This sequence encodes CASSDEVWGPRYNEQFF.

This chain joins TRBV27 and TRBJ2-3, with TRBD2 matching 7 bases. The CDR3 covers 16 residues. Germline V gene data show CDR1 as MNHEY and CDR2 as SMNVEV (reference sequence). J was trimmed by 1 base and V by 5 bases; bases with no gene match: 9. The CDR3 coding sequence is TGTGCCAGCAGTCCCAATAGCGGGCGGGGCACAGATACGCAGTATTTT. Translating it yields CASSPNSGRGTDTQYF.

The chain couples TRBV4-1 to TRBJ2-5, with D perhaps matching TRBD1 or TRBD2 (5 bases each). The length of the CDR3 is 14 residues. Germline loops: CDR1 MGHRA, CDR2 YSYEKL. Trimming shortened V by 2 bases and J by 3 bases, and 10 bases separated the two germline ends. Here the CDR3 DNA reads TGCGCCAGCAGCCAACTAGAGGGGAAAGAGACCCAGTACTTC. It encodes CASSQLEGKETQYF.

For this clone: In the same sample, other DNA sequences code for this CDR3. The gene calls are TRBV27 and TRBJ1-1, with 10 bases lining up with TRBD1. This CDR3 contains 16 residues. The germline gives CDR1 MNHEY, CDR2 SMNVEV (reference sequence). The V segment lost 0 bases and the J segment 4 bases; nucleotides outside the gene matches: 5. CDR3 loop: CASSLSAGTGVTEAFF. The DNA for the CDR3 is TGTGCCAGCAGTTTATCAGCCGGGACAGGGGTCACTGAAGCTTTCTTT.

The chain combines TRBV4-1 with TRBJ2-5; TRBD2 is a possible D gene (5 bases). Germline V gene sequence: CDR1 MGHRA, CDR2 YSYEKL. This CDR3 region has 14 residues. V dropped 0 bases and J dropped 5 bases, with 10 bases sitting between them. CDR3 DNA: TGCGCCAGCAGCCAAGATCGGGGATCCGAGACCCAGTACTTC. It encodes CASSQDRGSETQYF.

The chain carries TRBV6-1 and TRBJ1-1, with no clear D. Trimming took off 8 bases at V and 2 bases at J, with 9 bases between the two ends. The CDR3 is 12 amino acids. Germline V gene data show CDR1 as MNHNS and CDR2 as SASEGT. The CDR3 DNA sequence: TGTGCCAGCCTATATGGAAACACTGAAGCTTTCTTT. Translation: CASLYGNTEAFF.

The chain carries TRBV15 and TRBJ1-5, with 11 positions matching TRBD1. This CDR3 has 17 residues. Germline trimming cut 3 bases from V and 6 bases from J; bases unmatched to any gene: 10. Looked up from germline, CDR1 is LNHNV and CDR2 is YYDKDF (reference sequence). CDR3 nucleotides: TGTGCCACCAGCAGGGGGACAGGGGGGTTATTTTTTCAGCCCCAGCATTTT. Amino acid sequence: CATSRGTGGLFFQPQHF.

A word on this clone: A read error is possible here, since a much larger clone lies one base away. At the DNA level, this CDR3 is encoded by other sequences in the same sample as well. The chain has TRBV9 and TRBJ2-3; D possibly matches TRBD1 or TRBD2 (5 bases each). The V gene lost 1 base and the J gene lost 0 bases, with 6 bases spanning the gap. CDR1 SGDLS and CDR2 YYNGEE come from the germline V gene. The CDR3 extends over 14 amino acids. DNA of the CDR3: TGTGCCAGCAGCGTATGGGGGAGCACAGATACGCAGTATTTT. Translating gives CASSVWGSTDTQYF.

The genes are TRBV2 and TRBJ2-1; 10 bases map to TRBD2. The CDR3 sequence is 15 residues long. The V and J ends lost 7 bases and 8 bases, in that order; junction bases with no gene match: 11. The germline V gene encodes CDR1 SNHLY and CDR2 FYNNEI. The CDR3 reads CASNAPAGGPYEQFF. The CDR3 bases are TGTGCCAGCAATGCGCCAGCGGGGGGGCCCTATGAGCAGTTCTTC.

Notes on this clone: The same CDR3 can be traced to other DNA sequences in this sample. The V gene is TRBV13, the J gene TRBJ1-1; D remains ambiguous. V lost 3 bases and J 0 bases, leaving 5 bases between the germline ends. CDR1 is PRHDT, CDR2 FYEKMQ, per germline (reference sequence). There are 13 residues in the CDR3. The CDR3 region is CASSLGLNTEAFF. The CDR3 DNA is TGTGCCAGCAGCTTGGGGTTGAACACTGAAGCTTTCTTT.

This clone is a singleton in its sample. CDR3 loop: CASSVTLLAKNIQYF. In DNA form, the CDR3 reads TGCGCCAGCAGCGTGACCCTACTAGCCAAAAACATTCAGTACTTC. The V call is TRBV10-1, the J call TRBJ2-4; D call uncertain. Looked up from germline, CDR1 is WNHNN and CDR2 is SYGVQD (reference sequence). Trimming took off 6 bases at V and 0 bases at J, with 12 bases between the two ends. The CDR3 runs to 15 residues.

CDR3 amino acids: CASSDDSFSYGYTF. The CDR3 coding sequence is TGTGCCAGCAGTGACGACAGCTTCTCCTATGGCTACACCTTC. The chain combines TRBV2 with TRBJ1-2; maybe TRBD1 (5 bases). Germline V gene data show CDR1 as SNHLY and CDR2 as FYNNEI. This CDR3 is 14 amino acids long. Trimming removed 3 bases from V and 4 bases from J, with 12 bases in between.

This chain uses TRBV20-1 with TRBJ1-1; unclear D gene. The CDR3 has 11 amino acids. The V and J ends lost 2 bases and 7 bases respectively, with 8 bases between them. The V gene's germline CDR1 is DFQATT and CDR2 SNEGSKA (reference sequence). Here the CDR3 DNA reads TGCAGTGCTAGATTCAGTGGTGAAGCTTTCTTT. This gives the protein CSARFSGEAFF.